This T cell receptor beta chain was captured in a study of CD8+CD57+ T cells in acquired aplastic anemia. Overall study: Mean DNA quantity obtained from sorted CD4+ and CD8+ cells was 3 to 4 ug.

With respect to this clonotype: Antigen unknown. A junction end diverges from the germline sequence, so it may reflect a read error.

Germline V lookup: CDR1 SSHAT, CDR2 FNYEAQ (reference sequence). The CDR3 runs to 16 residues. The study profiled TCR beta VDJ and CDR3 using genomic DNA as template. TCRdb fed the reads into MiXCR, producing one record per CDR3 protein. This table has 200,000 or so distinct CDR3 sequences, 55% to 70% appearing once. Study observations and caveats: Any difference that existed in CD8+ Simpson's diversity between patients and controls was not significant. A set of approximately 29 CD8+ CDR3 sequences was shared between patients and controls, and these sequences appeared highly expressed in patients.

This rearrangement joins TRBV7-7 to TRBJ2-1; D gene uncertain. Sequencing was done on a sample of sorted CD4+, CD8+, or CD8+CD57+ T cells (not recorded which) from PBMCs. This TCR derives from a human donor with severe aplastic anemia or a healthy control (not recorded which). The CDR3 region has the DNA TGTACCAGCAGCTTGGCAGGACCGATCTCCTACAATGAGCAGTTCTTC. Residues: CTSSLAGPISYNEQFF.